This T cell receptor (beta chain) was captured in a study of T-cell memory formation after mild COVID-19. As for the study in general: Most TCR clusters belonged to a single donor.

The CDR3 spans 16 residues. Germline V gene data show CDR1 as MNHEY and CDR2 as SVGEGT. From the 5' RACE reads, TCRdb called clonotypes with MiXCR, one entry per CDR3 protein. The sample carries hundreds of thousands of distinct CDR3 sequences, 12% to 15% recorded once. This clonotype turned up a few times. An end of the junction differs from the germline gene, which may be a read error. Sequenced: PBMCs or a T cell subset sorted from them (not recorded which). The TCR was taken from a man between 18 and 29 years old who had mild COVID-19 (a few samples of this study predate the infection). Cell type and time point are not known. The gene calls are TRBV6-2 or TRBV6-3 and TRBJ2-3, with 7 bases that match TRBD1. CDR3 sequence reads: CASSDSYRGGTDTQYF. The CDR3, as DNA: TGTGCCAGCAGTGACTCGTACAGGGGTGGCACAGATACGCAGTATTTT.